The 17 T cell receptor beta chains given below trace back to one sample, sequenced in a study of blood T cell repertoires in COVID-19. TCRdb's copy holds only in-frame clones and misses some; the assay was immunoSEQ multiplex PCR. The data hold roughly 200,000 clones, with around 88% observed a single time. The sample taken for sequencing was peripheral blood. These receptors were taken from a man between 18 and 29 years old with active or convalescent COVID-19.

This clone was counted a few times. The genes are TRBV25-1 and TRBJ1-4; D is unresolved. Germline loops: CDR1 MGHDK, CDR2 SYGVNS. There are 15 residues in the CDR3. Trimming cost V 5 bases and J 4 bases, with 14 bases left between them. CDR3 loop: CASSRGNVGNEKLFF. CDR3 bases: TGTGCCAGCAGTCGGGGAAACGTTGGTAATGAAAAACTGTTTTTT.

The chain joins TRBV19 to TRBJ1-5, with unresolved D. Deletions cut 3 bases from V and 5 bases from J, with 8 bases between. Germline CDR1 and CDR2: LNHDA and SQIVND (reference sequence). CDR3 length equals 13 residues. The CDR3 spells CASSMRGDQPQHF. In nucleotides, the CDR3 is TGTGCCAGTAGTATGCGCGGTGATCAGCCCCAGCATTTT.

This sequence joins TRBV27 and TRBJ2-2; 7 bases line up with TRBD1. CDR3 length equals 17 residues. The germline V gene has CDR1 MNHEY and CDR2 SMNVEV (reference sequence). The V gene end was trimmed by 2 bases and the J gene end by 0 bases; junction bases not matched to a gene: 6. The CDR3 region is CASSLLPGGSNTGELFF. DNA for the CDR3: TGTGCCAGCAGTTTACTTCCAGGGGGATCGAACACCGGGGAGCTGTTTTTT.

The chain joins TRBV4-1 to TRBJ2-7, with 8 bases fitting TRBD2. Germline V gives CDR1 MGHRA, CDR2 YSYEKL. V was pared by 0 bases and J by 2 bases, with 9 bases of the junction left unmatched. The length of the CDR3 is 17 residues. This CDR3 is CASSQDRALAETYEQYF. CDR3 in DNA: TGCGCCAGCAGCCAAGATCGTGCACTAGCGGAAACCTACGAGCAGTACTTC.

The V and J genes are TRBV15 and TRBJ1-1; 7 nucleotides line up with TRBD1. Germline loops: CDR1 LNHNV, CDR2 YYDKDF (reference sequence). The CDR3 consists of 14 residues. Germline trimming cut 3 bases from V and 6 bases from J; bases unmatched to any gene: 7. The CDR3 sequence is CATSSPDRAAEAFF. CDR3 nucleotides: TGTGCCACCAGCAGCCCAGACAGGGCGGCTGAAGCTTTCTTT.

The J gene is TRBJ2-1, the V gene TRBV4-1; 7 nucleotides match TRBD2. CDR1 and CDR2 (germline): MGHRA, YSYEKL. With 4 bases clipped from V and 6 bases from J, the junction kept 9 bases outside the gene matches. CDR3 length: 15 amino acids. The CDR3 DNA is TGCGCCAGCAGCCCCTTTTTGGGGGGGGGCAATGAGCAGTTCTTC. It is translated as CASSPFLGGGNEQFF.

The chain recombines TRBV19 with TRBJ1-1; TRBD1 matches at 7 bases. This CDR3 comprises 13 residues. Germline V gives CDR1 LNHDA, CDR2 SQIVND (reference sequence). Trimming removed 4 bases from V and 3 bases from J; junction bases left unmatched: 2. CDR3: CASSRDSDTEAFF. As DNA, the CDR3 is TGTGCCAGTAGTAGGGACAGTGACACTGAAGCTTTCTTT.

This rearrangement joins TRBV10-1 to TRBJ2-1; weak D call: TRBD1 (7 bases). Germline V CDR1 and CDR2: WNHNN, SYGVQD (reference sequence). The ends were cut back, 1 base at V and 9 bases at J, with 16 bases in the middle. CDR3 length: 15 amino acids. CDR3 amino acids: CASSEYVRGAGEQFF. The DNA of the CDR3 is TGCGCCAGCAGTGAGTATGTCAGGGGGGCCGGTGAGCAGTTCTTC.

J is TRBJ1-4 and V is TRBV6-5; TRBD1 might be the D (6 bases). Trimming shortened V by 0 bases and J by 7 bases, and 12 bases separated the two germline ends. Germline V gene sequence: CDR1 MNHEY, CDR2 SVGAGI. The CDR3 extends over 15 amino acids. The CDR3 coding sequence is TGTGCCAGCAGTTACTCCAGGCAGGGGAGTGAAAAACTGTTTTTT. It encodes CASSYSRQGSEKLFF.

This sequence joins TRBV11-3 and TRBJ1-4; 9 bases align to TRBD1. The CDR3 is 15 residues long. Trimming took 5 bases from V and 2 from J; bases not matched to a gene: 3. Germline V gene sequence: CDR1 SGHNT, CDR2 YENEEA. The CDR3 loop is CASSRGQGTNEKLFF. The CDR3 nucleotides read TGTGCCAGCAGCCGAGGACAGGGGACTAATGAAAAACTGTTTTTT.

The V call is TRBV7-6, the J call TRBJ2-3; 9 bases fit TRBD2. V trimming: 0 bases; J trimming: 2 bases; junction bases outside the gene matches: 12. Per the germline V gene, CDR1 is SGHVS and CDR2 is FNYEAQ. This CDR3 spans 19 amino acids. The CDR3 DNA reads TGTGCCAGCAGCTTAGCGAGAGGACTAGCGCCTACCCCCACAGATACGCAGTATTTT. As protein: CASSLARGLAPTPTDTQYF.

This chain links TRBV7-2 with TRBJ2-2, with 12 positions matching TRBD2. Germline trimming cut 1 base from V and 5 bases from J; bases unmatched to any gene: 8. CDR1 SGHTA and CDR2 FQGNSA come from the germline V gene. CDR3 length: 18 amino acids. The DNA of the CDR3 is TGTGCCAGCAGCTTAGAACTAGCGGGAGGCCGTTGGACCGGGGAGCTGTTTTTT. Encoded protein: CASSLELAGGRWTGELFF.

This clone came up once. The chain is built from TRBV19 and TRBJ2-7, with 9 bases that match TRBD2. The CDR3 contains 13 residues. Germline V lookup: CDR1 LNHDA, CDR2 SQIVND (reference sequence). The V gene end was trimmed by 4 bases and the J gene end by 6 bases; junction bases not matched to a gene: 4. The CDR3 loop reads CASSSGRAREQYF. CDR3 DNA sequence: TGTGCCAGTAGTAGCGGGAGGGCTCGCGAGCAGTACTTC.

The V gene is TRBV27, the J gene TRBJ1-6; 10 bases are a match to TRBD1. Germline-derived CDR1 and CDR2 are MNHEY and SMNVEV (reference sequence). The V and J ends lost 6 bases and 7 bases, in that order; junction bases with no gene match: 6. The CDR3 contains 15 residues. The CDR3 DNA sequence: TGTGCCAGCAGAAGCCCGGGACAGGGGAATTCACCCCTCCACTTT. It encodes CASRSPGQGNSPLHF.

The chain combines TRBV19 with TRBJ2-3, with 10 bases fitting TRBD1. The germline gives CDR1 LNHDA, CDR2 SQIVND (reference sequence). The length of the CDR3 is 15 residues. J gave up 4 bases and V 4 bases, and 5 bases lay outside the gene matches. CDR3 coding DNA: TGTGCCAGTAGTACAGGACAGGGGGGTCCAGATACGCAGTATTTT. Its translation is CASSTGQGGPDTQYF. The full variable domain, completed using reference TRBV19 and TRBJ2-3, is DGGITQSPKYLFRKEGQNVTLSCEQNLNHDAMYWYRQDPGQGLRLIYYSQIVNDFQKGDIAEGYSVSREKKESFPLTVTSAQKNPTAFYLCASSTGQGGPDTQYFGPGTRLTVL.

The table lists this clone with a count of one. The chain carries TRBV19 and TRBJ1-3; weak D call: TRBD1 (6 bases). The CDR3 has 15 amino acids. CDR1 is LNHDA, CDR2 SQIVND, per germline (reference sequence). With 3 bases removed from V and 4 bases from J, the gap between germline ends came to 13 bases. The CDR3 sequence is CASSISAGVGNTIYF. CDR3 coding DNA: TGTGCCAGTAGTATTTCCGCAGGGGTAGGAAACACCATATATTTT.

The gene calls are TRBV19 and TRBJ1-6, with TRBD1 identical over 7 bases. V trimming: 7 bases; J trimming: 0 bases; junction bases outside the gene matches: 3. This CDR3 comprises 15 residues. Germline CDR1 reads LNHDA; CDR2 reads SQIVND (reference sequence). In DNA form, the CDR3 reads TGTGCCAGTAAACAGGGGAGCTCCTATAATTCACCCCTCCACTTT. The encoded protein is CASKQGSSYNSPLHF.